The rows below give T cell receptor beta chains drawn from one sample of a study of response to subunit inactivated influenza vaccine. MiXCR, run by TCRdb on the RT-PCR reads, gives a single entry per CDR3 protein. Of some 300,000 distinct CDR3 sequences in the sample, roughly 22% were seen once. The sample was PBMCs from blood, taken approximately 20 months after vaccination. The source is a man between 50 and 75 years old who received an inactivated influenza vaccine. Each CDR3 is given with its conserved first and last residue. D genes are given only for firm matches. The size of a clone is reported for some rows only, either as once, few or many, or as a class for expanded clones.

TRBJ2-7,few,TRBV7-2,TRBD1,CASSLAGGTGDVQYF,TGTGCCAGCAGCTTAGCGGGCGGGACAGGGGATGTGCAGTACTTC
TRBJ2-5,NA,TRBV5-1,TRBD2,CASSPGLAGLETQYF,TGCGCCAGCAGCCCGGGACTAGCGGGATTAGAGACCCAGTACTTC
TRBJ1-2,NA,TRBV4-1,NA,CASSSNGRADYGYTF,TGCGCCAGCAGCTCTAACGGACGGGCAGACTATGGCTACACCTTC
TRBJ1-1,NA,TRBV7-9,NA,CASSAPTVRVTEAFF,TGTGCCAGCAGCGCCCCGACCGTGAGGGTCACTGAAGCTTTCTTT
TRBJ2-7,NA,TRBV27,TRBD1,CASSQGQGNHYEQYF,TGTGCCAGCAGTCAAGGACAGGGCAACCACTACGAGCAGTACTTC
TRBJ1-1,NA,TRBV12-3/TRBV12-4,NA,CASSLNVLTTEAFF,TGTGCCAGCAGTTTAAACGTACTGACCACTGAAGCTTTCTTT
TRBJ1-2,NA,TRBV4-2,TRBD1,CASSQGDRFYGYTF,TGTGCCAGCAGCCAAGGGGACAGGTTCTATGGCTACACCTTC
TRBJ1-1,many,TRBV12-3/TRBV12-4,NA,CASSQQENTEAFF,TGTGCCAGCAGCCAGCAAGAGAACACTGAAGCTTTCTTT
TRBJ1-3,many,TRBV18,NA,CASSRTDLNSGNTIYF,TGTGCCAGCTCACGGACCGATTTAAACTCTGGAAACACCATATATTTT
TRBJ2-1,few,TRBV6-5,TRBD2,CASSYASGALREQFF,TGTGCCAGCAGTTACGCTAGCGGGGCCTTGAGGGAGCAGTTCTTC
TRBJ2-5,once,TRBV10-3,TRBD2,CAISDVGTSGSETQYF,TGTGCCATCAGTGATGTTGGGACTAGCGGGAGTGAGACCCAGTACTTC
TRBJ2-3,few,TRBV10-1,NA,CASSEGLAHLGTQYF,TGCGCCAGCAGTGAGGGGTTGGCCCACCTGGGGACGCAGTATTTT
TRBJ2-1,few,TRBV6-2/TRBV6-3,TRBD2,CASRPHPSGFFYNEQFF,TGTGCCAGCAGGCCTCATCCTAGCGGGTTCTTTTACAATGAGCAGTTCTTC
TRBJ2-3,many,TRBV5-1,TRBD2,CASSLSGRDTDTQYF,TGCGCCAGCAGCTTGAGCGGGAGGGACACAGATACGCAGTATTTT
TRBJ2-3,NA,TRBV5-1,NA,CASSLPARLTGTKWYF,TGCGCCAGCAGCTTACCCGCGAGACTTACAGGGACAAAGTGGTATTTT
TRBJ2-7,NA,TRBV7-2,NA,CASSLKGRYEQYF,TGTGCCAGCAGCTTAAAAGGACGCTACGAGCAGTACTTC
TRBJ2-1,few,TRBV12-3/TRBV12-4,NA,CASSLGTAYNEQFF,TGTGCCAGCAGTTTAGGGACAGCGTACAATGAGCAGTTCTTC
TRBJ1-1,NA,TRBV10-2,TRBD1,CASSFSRGLGLNTEAFF,TGCGCCAGCAGCTTTTCCAGGGGGCTGGGTTTGAACACTGAAGCTTTCTTT
TRBJ2-1,NA,TRBV28,NA,CASSSRPKNNEQFF,TGTGCCAGCAGTTCCCGGCCCAAGAACAATGAGCAGTTCTTC
TRBJ2-1,few,TRBV7-9,NA,CASSLALRIYNEQFF,TGTGCCAGCAGCTTAGCGCTCCGAATCTACAATGAGCAGTTCTTC
TRBJ1-1,few,TRBV4-2,NA,CASSQTLNTEAFF,TGTGCCAGCAGCCAGACACTAAACACTGAAGCTTTCTTT
TRBJ1-5,many,TRBV30,TRBD1,CAWSAGQGLQPQHF,TGTGCCTGGAGTGCGGGACAGGGTTTACAGCCCCAGCATTTT
TRBJ2-1,few,TRBV5-5,TRBD1,CASSFRDRTWNEQFF,TGTGCCAGCAGCTTCCGGGACAGGACCTGGAATGAGCAGTTCTTC
TRBJ2-1,few,TRBV7-2,NA,CASSLGHGSYNEQFF,TGTGCCAGCAGCTTAGGACACGGCTCCTACAATGAGCAGTTCTTC
TRBJ1-5,few,TRBV12-3/TRBV12-4,NA,CASSLTRDNQPQHF,TGTGCCAGCAGTTTAACTAGGGACAATCAGCCCCAGCATTTT
TRBJ2-3,few,TRBV29-1,NA,CSAFLNTQYF,TGCAGCGCCTTCTTGAATACGCAGTATTTT
TRBJ2-7,few,TRBV14,NA,CASSLVGQADVYEQYF,TGTGCCAGCAGCCTCGTGGGGCAAGCGGACGTCTACGAGCAGTACTTC
TRBJ2-7,NA,TRBV18,TRBD1,CASSVRDSNYEQYF,TGTGCCAGCTCCGTCCGGGACAGCAACTACGAGCAGTACTTC
TRBJ2-7,NA,TRBV29-1,TRBD2,CSVRTSGTNEQYF,TGCAGCGTTAGAACTAGCGGAACAAACGAGCAGTACTTC
TRBJ2-2,NA,TRBV7-7,NA,CASSLGVGVTGELFF,TGTGCCAGCAGCTTAGGGGTCGGGGTCACCGGGGAGCTGTTTTTT
TRBJ1-1,NA,TRBV6-2/TRBV6-3,NA,CASTYRENTEAFF,TGTGCCAGCACCTACAGGGAGAACACTGAAGCTTTCTTT
TRBJ1-1,few,TRBV7-9,TRBD1,CASREQGPEAFF,TGTGCCAGCAGGGAACAGGGGCCTGAAGCTTTCTTT
TRBJ1-5,many,TRBV20-1,NA,CSARDFVVSNQPQHF,TGCAGTGCTAGAGATTTTGTGGTAAGCAATCAGCCCCAGCATTTT
TRBJ2-4,NA,TRBV12-3/TRBV12-4,TRBD1,CASSSRTGRGNIQYF,TGTGCCAGCAGTAGCCGGACAGGGCGAGGGAACATTCAGTACTTC
TRBJ1-2,NA,TRBV10-2,NA,CASGDLYGYTF,TGCGCCAGCGGGGACCTTTATGGCTACACCTTC
TRBJ2-5,NA,TRBV28,NA,CASSLFRGGQETQYF,TGTGCCAGCAGTTTATTTAGGGGTGGGCAAGAGACCCAGTACTTC
TRBJ1-5,many,TRBV6-1,NA,CACRRPDNSNQPQHF,TGTGCCTGCCGCCGACCAGACAATAGCAATCAGCCCCAGCATTTT
TRBJ2-1,NA,TRBV7-2,NA,CASSVSSAGVNYNEQFF,TGTGCCAGCAGCGTAAGCTCGGCTGGGGTTAACTACAATGAGCAGTTCTTC
TRBJ1-3,many,TRBV5-1,TRBD1,CASSRDRGLTIYF,TGCGCCAGCAGTCGGGACAGGGGGTTGACCATATATTTT
TRBJ1-5,few,TRBV24-1,NA,CATSGAAGIQPQHF,TGTGCCACCAGTGGGGCAGCCGGGATACAGCCCCAGCATTTT
TRBJ1-5,NA,TRBV19,NA,CASSGRDLHQPQHF,TGTGCCAGTAGTGGCCGGGACCTTCACCAGCCCCAGCATTTT
TRBJ1-5,NA,TRBV3-1,TRBD1,CASSSGTGYNQPQHF,TGTGCCAGCAGCTCCGGGACAGGGTACAATCAGCCCCAGCATTTT
TRBJ1-5,few,TRBV20-1,NA,CSARDERGIGNQPQHF,TGCAGTGCTAGAGATGAACGGGGGATCGGCAATCAGCCCCAGCATTTT
TRBJ2-7,NA,TRBV9,TRBD2,CASSRLEGSGSPYEQYF,TGTGCCAGCAGTCGACTGGAGGGTAGCGGGAGCCCCTACGAGCAGTACTTC
TRBJ2-3,NA,TRBV3-1,NA,CASSPKLREVTDTQYF,TGTGCCAGCAGCCCCAAATTGAGAGAAGTCACAGATACGCAGTATTTT
TRBJ1-1,few,TRBV18,TRBD1,CASSQKQGATEAFF,TGTGCCAGCTCACAGAAGCAGGGGGCTACTGAAGCTTTCTTT
TRBJ2-6,few,TRBV7-8,NA,CASWVAGANVLTF,TGTGCCAGCTGGGTGGCAGGGGCCAACGTCCTGACTTTC
TRBJ1-6,few,TRBV15,NA,CATSRELNSPLHF,TGTGCCACCAGCAGAGAACTGAATTCACCCCTCCACTTT
TRBJ2-5,few,TRBV4-3,TRBD2,CASSQGLAGDQETQYF,TGCGCCAGCAGCCAGGGACTAGCGGGGGACCAAGAGACCCAGTACTTC
TRBJ2-1,few,TRBV9,NA,CASTPRGALNEQFF,TGTGCCAGCACGCCCCGCGGGGCCCTCAATGAGCAGTTCTTC
TRBJ2-2,NA,TRBV4-3,NA,CASSQEGTTNTGELFF,TGCGCCAGCAGCCAAGAGGGGACGACGAACACCGGGGAGCTGTTTTTT
TRBJ1-2,NA,TRBV28,TRBD1,CASSNRGFNYGYTF,TGTGCCAGCAGTAACAGGGGTTTTAACTATGGCTACACCTTC
TRBJ1-1,NA,TRBV6-5,TRBD1,CASSLTGGGYTEAFF,TGTGCCAGCAGTTTAACAGGGGGCGGGTACACTGAAGCTTTCTTT